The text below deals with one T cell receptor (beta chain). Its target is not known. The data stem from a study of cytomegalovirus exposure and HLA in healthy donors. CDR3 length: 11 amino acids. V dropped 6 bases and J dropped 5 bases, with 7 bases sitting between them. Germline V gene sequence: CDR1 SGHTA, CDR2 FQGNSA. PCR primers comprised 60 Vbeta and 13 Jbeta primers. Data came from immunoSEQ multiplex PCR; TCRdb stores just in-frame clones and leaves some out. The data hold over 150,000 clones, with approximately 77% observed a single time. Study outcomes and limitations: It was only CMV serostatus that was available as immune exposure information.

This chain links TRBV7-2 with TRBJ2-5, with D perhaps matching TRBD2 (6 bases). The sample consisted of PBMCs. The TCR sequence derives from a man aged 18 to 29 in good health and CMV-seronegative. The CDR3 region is CASRTSETQYF. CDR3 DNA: TGTGCCAGCAGGACTAGTGAGACCCAGTACTTC.